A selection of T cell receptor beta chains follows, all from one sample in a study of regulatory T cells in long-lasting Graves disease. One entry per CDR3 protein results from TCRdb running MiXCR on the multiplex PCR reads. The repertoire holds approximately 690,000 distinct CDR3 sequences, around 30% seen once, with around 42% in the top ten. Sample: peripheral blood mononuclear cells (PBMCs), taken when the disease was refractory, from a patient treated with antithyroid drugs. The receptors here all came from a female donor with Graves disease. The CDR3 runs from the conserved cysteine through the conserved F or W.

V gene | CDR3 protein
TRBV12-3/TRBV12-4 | CASSVSGTFEQYF
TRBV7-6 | CASSFARGNTIYF
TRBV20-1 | CSARDDRVTTNEKLFF
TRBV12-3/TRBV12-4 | CASSLGQGGVGTEAFF
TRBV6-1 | CASSESVETGTYEQYF
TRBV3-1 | CASSQGLMNTEAFF
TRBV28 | CASSTGQGWSQPQHF
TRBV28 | CTSSFIRGSNQPQHF
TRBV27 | CASSTSTGLNTEAFF
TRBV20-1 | CSATPLRFRTNTEAFF
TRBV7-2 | CASSPGQYNQPQHF
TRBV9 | CASSPRQGVSNEQFF
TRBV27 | CASSLVTGAQEVQHF
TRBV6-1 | CASSTRGLAGAQEQYF
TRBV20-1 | CSGKGSSTEAFF
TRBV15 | CATSIGTHLTDTQYF
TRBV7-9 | CASRSGSDTGELFF
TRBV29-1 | CSANRGQRWDEQYF
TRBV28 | CASSPHQSSYNSPLHF
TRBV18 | CASSPAENTEAFF
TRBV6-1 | CASSENSGNTIYF
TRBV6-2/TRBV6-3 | CAIRPGQRYQPQHF
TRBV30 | CAWSAGQGSGGYEQYF
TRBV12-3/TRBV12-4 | CASSFVGSGANVLTF